This TCR beta chain was identified in a study of control samples from healthy donors and cancer patients. Per the germline V gene, CDR1 is MDHEN and CDR2 is SYDVKM. The ends were cut back, 3 bases at V and 0 bases at J, with 11 bases in the middle. CDR3 length equals 15 residues. This clone was counted only a few times. The table came from immunoSEQ multiplex PCR; TCRdb's copy has only in-frame clones and leaves some out. The profile shows some 120,000 clones, around 87% of them singletons. The specimen was PBMCs. J is TRBJ1-2 and V is TRBV28; D possibly corresponds to TRBD1 (5 bases). This clonotype was obtained from a woman between 45 and 65 years old with colorectal cancer. The CDR3 DNA reads TGTGCCAGCAGTTTCATTGGACAAGCTAACTATGGCTACACCTTC. It encodes CASSFIGQANYGYTF.